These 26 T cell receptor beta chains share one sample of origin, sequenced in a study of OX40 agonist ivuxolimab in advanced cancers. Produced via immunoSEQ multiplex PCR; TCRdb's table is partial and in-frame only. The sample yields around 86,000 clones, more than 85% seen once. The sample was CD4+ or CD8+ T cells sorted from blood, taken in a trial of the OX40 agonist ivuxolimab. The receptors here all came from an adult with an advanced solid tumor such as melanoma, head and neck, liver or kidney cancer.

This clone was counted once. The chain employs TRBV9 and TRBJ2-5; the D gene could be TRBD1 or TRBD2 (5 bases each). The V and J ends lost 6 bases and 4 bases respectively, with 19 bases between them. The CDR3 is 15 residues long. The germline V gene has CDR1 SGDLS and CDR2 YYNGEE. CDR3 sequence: CASTPGLVATETQYF. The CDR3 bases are TGTGCCAGCACCCCGGGGCTAGTCGCGACAGAGACCCAGTACTTC.

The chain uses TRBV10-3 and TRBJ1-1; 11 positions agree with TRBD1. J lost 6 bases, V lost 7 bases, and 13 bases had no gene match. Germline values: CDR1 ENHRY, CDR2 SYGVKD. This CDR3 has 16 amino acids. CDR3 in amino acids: CAITTDRGPRSSEAFF. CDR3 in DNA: TGTGCCATCACCACGGACAGGGGGCCACGAAGTTCTGAAGCTTTCTTT.

CDR3 protein: CASSLTESNQPQHF. CDR3 DNA: TGTGCCAGCAGCTTGACGGAAAGTAATCAGCCCCAGCATTTT. This chain connects TRBV5-5 to TRBJ1-5, with D unclear. Germline CDR1 and CDR2: SGHKS and YYEKEE (reference sequence). The CDR3 covers 14 residues. V lost 1 base, J lost 4 bases, and 9 bases lay in between.

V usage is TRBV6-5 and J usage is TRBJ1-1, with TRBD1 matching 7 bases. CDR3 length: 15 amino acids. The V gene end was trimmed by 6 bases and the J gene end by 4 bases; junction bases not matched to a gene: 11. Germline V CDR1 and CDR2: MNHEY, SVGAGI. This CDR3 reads CASRFFTGEGTEAFF. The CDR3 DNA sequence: TGTGCCAGCAGATTTTTTACAGGGGAAGGCACTGAAGCTTTCTTT.

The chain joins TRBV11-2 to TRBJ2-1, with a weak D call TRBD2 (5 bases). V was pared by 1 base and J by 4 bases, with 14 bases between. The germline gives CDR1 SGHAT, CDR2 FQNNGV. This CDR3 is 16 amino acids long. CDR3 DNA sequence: TGTGCCAGCAGCTTAGTGGTGGGAGCGAGGTACAATGAGCAGTTCTTC. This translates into CASSLVVGARYNEQFF.

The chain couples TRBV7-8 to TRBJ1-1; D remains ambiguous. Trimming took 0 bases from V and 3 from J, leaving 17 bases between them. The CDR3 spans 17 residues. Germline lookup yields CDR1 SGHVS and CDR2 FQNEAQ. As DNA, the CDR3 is TGTGCCAGCAGCTTAGCCATCCGGACCATCTCGGACACTGAAGCTTTCTTT. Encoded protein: CASSLAIRTISDTEAFF.

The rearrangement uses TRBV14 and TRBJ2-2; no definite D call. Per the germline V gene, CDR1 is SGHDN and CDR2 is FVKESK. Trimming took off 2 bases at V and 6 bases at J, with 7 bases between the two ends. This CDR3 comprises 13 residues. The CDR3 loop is CASSQSLSGELFF. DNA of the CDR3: TGTGCCAGCAGCCAAAGCCTTTCCGGGGAGCTGTTTTTT.

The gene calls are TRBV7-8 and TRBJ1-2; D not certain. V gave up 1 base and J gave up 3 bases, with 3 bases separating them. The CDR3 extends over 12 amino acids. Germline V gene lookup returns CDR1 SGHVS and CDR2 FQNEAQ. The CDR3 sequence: CASSLGDYGYTF. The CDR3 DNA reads TGTGCCAGCAGCTTAGGGGACTATGGCTACACCTTC.

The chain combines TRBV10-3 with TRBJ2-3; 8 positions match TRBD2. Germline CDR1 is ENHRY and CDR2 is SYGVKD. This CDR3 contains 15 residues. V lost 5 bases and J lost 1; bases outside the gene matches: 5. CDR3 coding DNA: TGTGCCATCAGTCCCAGCGGGGGACGCACAGATACGCAGTATTTT. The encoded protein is CAISPSGGRTDTQYF.

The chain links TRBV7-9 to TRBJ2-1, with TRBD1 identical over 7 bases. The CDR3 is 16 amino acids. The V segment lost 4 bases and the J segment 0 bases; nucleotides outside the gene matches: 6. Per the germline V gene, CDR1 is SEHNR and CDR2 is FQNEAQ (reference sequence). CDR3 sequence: CASSSPGDSSYNEQFF. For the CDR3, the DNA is TGTGCCAGCAGCTCGCCAGGGGACAGCTCCTACAATGAGCAGTTCTTC.

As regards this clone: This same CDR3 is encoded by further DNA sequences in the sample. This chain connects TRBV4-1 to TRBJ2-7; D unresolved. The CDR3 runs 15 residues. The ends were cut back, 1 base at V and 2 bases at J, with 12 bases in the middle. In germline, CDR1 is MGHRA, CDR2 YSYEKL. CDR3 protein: CASSQVAGTPYEQYF. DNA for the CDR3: TGCGCCAGCAGCCAAGTGGCAGGTACACCCTACGAGCAGTACTTC.

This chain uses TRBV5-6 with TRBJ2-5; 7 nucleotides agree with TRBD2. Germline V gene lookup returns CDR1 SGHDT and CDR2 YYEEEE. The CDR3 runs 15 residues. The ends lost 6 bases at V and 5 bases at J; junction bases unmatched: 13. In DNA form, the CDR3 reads TGTGCCAGCAAAGGGAAGAGGGAGGGCCGGGAGACCCAGTACTTC. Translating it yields CASKGKREGRETQYF.

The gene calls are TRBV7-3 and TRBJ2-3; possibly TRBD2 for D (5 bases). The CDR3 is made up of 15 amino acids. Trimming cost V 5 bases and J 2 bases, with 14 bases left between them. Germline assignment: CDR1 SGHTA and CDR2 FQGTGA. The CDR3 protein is CASSPDGVATDTQYF. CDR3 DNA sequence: TGTGCCAGCAGCCCGGACGGGGTCGCCACAGATACGCAGTATTTT.

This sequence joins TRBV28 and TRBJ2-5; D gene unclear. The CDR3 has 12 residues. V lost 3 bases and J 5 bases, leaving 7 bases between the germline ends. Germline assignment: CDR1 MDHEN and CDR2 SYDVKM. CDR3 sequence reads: CASSFVYETQYF. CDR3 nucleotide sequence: TGTGCCAGCAGTTTTGTTTACGAGACCCAGTACTTC. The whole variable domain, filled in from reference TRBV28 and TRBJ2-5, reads DVKVTQSSRYLVKRTGEKVFLECVQDMDHENMFWYRQDPGLGLRLIYFSYDVKMKEKGDIPEGYSVSREKKERFSLILESASTNQTSMYLCASSFVYETQYFGPGTRLLVL.

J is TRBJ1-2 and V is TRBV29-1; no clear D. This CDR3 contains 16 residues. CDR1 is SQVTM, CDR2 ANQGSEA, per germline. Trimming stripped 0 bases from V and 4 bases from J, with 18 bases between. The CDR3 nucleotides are TGCAGCGTTGAAGAGGTGGGTCCCGTAACGGGCTATGGCTACACCTTC. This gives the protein CSVEEVGPVTGYGYTF.

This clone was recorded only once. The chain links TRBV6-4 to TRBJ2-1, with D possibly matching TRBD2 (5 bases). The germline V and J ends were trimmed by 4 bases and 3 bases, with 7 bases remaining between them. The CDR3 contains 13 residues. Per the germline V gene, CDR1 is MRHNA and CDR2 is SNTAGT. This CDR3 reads CASSAGFYNEQFF. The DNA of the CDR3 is TGTGCCAGCAGTGCGGGATTCTACAATGAGCAGTTCTTC.

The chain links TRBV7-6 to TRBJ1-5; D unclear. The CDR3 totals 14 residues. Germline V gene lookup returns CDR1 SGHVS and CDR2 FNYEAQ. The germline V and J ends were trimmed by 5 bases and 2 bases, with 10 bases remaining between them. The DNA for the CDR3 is TGTGCCAGCAGCCCGGGTGTGGGCAATCAGCCCCAGCATTTT. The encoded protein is CASSPGVGNQPQHF.

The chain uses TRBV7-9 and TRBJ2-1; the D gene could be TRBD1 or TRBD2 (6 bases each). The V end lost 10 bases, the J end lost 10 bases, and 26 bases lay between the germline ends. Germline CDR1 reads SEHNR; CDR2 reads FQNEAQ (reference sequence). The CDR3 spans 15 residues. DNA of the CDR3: TGTGCCACCACCCCTCGGGGCGGCGGGACAAGGGAGCAGTTCTTC. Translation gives CATTPRGGGTREQFF.

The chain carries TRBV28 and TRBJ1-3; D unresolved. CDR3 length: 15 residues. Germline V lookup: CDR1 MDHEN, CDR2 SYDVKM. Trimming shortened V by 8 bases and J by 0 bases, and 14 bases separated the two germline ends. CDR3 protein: CASRASLLSGNTIYF. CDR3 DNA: TGTGCCAGCCGGGCCTCCCTCCTCTCTGGAAACACCATATATTTT.

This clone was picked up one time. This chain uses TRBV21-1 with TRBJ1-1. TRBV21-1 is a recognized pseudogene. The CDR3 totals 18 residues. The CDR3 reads CASSKATGLPRRREAAFF. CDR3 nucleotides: TGTGCCAGCAGCAAAGCGACGGGGCTACCGAGGCGGCGTGAAGCAGCTTTCTTT.

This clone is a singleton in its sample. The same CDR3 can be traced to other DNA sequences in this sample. This CDR3 reads CASSYPTGGTSYEQYF. The CDR3 nucleotides read TGTGCCAGCAGTTACCCCACGGGGGGGACCTCCTACGAGCAGTACTTC. The chain carries TRBV6-6 and TRBJ2-7; 8 bases line up with TRBD2. V shed 2 bases and J 0 bases; nucleotides not matched to a gene: 6. The CDR3 sequence is 16 residues long. The germline CDR1 and CDR2 sequences are MNHNY and SVGAGI (reference sequence).

The CDR3 region has the DNA TGTGCCAGCAGCCGAAAGGGCCGAGCTAATGAAAAACTGTTTTTT. This gives the protein CASSRKGRANEKLFF. The rearrangement uses TRBV5-8 and TRBJ1-4; D call uncertain. The germline V gene encodes CDR1 SGHTS and CDR2 YDEGEE. The CDR3 loop spans 15 amino acids. V was clipped by 4 bases and J by 3 bases, with 13 bases between them.

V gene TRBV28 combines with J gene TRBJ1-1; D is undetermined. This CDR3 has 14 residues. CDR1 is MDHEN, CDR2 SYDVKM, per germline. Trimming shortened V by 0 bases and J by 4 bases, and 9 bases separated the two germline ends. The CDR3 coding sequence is TGTGCCAGCAGTTTATGGTCAACGCGCACTGAAGCTTTCTTT. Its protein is CASSLWSTRTEAFF.

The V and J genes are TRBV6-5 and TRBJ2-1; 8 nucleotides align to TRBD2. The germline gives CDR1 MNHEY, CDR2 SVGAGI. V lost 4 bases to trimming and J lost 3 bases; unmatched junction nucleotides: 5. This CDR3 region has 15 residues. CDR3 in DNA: TGTGCCAGCAGTTTCCGGGGGGGCTACTACAATGAGCAGTTCTTC. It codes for CASSFRGGYYNEQFF.

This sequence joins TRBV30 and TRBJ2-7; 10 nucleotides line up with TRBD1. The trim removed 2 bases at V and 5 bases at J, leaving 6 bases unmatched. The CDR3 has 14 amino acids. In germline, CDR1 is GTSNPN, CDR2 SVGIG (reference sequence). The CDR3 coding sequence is TGTGCCTGGAGTCCGGGGACAGGGGTTGACGAGCAGTACTTC. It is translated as CAWSPGTGVDEQYF.

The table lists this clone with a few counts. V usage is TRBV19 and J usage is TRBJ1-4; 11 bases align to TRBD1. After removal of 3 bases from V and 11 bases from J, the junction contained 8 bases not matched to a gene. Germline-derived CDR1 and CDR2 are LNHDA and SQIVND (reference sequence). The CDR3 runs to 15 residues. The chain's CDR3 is CASSIGTGGMEKLFF. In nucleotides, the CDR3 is TGTGCCAGTAGTATTGGGACAGGGGGGATGGAGAAACTGTTTTTT.